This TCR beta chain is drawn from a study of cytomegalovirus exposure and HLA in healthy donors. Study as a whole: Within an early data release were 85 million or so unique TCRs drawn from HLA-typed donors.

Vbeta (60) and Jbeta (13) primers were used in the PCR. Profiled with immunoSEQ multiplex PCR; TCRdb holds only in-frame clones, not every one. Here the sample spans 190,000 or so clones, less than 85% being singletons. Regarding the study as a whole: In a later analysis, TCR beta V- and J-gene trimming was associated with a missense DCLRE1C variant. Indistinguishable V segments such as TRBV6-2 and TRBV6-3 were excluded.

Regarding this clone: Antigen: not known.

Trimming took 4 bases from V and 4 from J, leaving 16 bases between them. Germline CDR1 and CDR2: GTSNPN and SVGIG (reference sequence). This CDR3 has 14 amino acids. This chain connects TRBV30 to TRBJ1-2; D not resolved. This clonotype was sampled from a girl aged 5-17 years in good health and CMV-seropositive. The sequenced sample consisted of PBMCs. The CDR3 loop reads CAWTRRAQSYGYTF. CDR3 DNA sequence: TGTGCCTGGACGAGGAGGGCTCAGTCCTATGGCTACACCTTC.